This T cell receptor beta chain emerged from a study of long-term antiretroviral therapy in people with HIV. Study-wide background: The earliest samples came from an era when ART typically awaited falling CD4 counts. Study-level findings and limits: Regardless of time point, clones expanded before ART dominated the repertoire. Repertoires from HIV showed CDR3 length ranges narrower than those of controls. Relative to transplant donor controls, diversity remained lower despite increasing after ART.

V shed 2 bases and J 5 bases; nucleotides not matched to a gene: 6. Germline CDR1 is ENHRY and CDR2 is SYGVKD. The CDR3 spans 15 residues. Version v3.0 of the immunoSEQ assay was performed at survey level. This table comes from immunoSEQ multiplex PCR, and its TCRdb copy is limited to in-frame clones, with some not included. The repertoire holds tens of thousands of clones, with roughly 93% as singletons. A word on this clone: The antigen is undetermined.

The V and J genes are TRBV10-3 and TRBJ2-7, with 10 positions matching TRBD1. Source: unsorted PBMCs, taken 7.3 to 7.5 years after starting antiretroviral therapy. The sequence came from a man aged 50-60 years with HIV. CDR3 loop: CAISEVTGGLNEQYF. CDR3 nucleotide sequence: TGTGCCATCAGTGAGGTGACAGGGGGCTTGAACGAGCAGTACTTC.